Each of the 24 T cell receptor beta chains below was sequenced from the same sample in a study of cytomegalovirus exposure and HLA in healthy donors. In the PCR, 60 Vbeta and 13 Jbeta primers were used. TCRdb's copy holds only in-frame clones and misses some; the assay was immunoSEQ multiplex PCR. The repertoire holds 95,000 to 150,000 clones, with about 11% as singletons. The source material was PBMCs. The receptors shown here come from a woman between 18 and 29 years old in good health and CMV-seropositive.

This CDR3 is CASSYFPGQPNIQYF. The CDR3 coding sequence is TGTGCCAGCAGTTACTTTCCGGGACAGCCAAACATTCAGTACTTC. The chain has TRBV6-5 and TRBJ2-4; TRBD1 matches at 7 bases. Per the germline V gene, CDR1 is MNHEY and CDR2 is SVGAGI. The length of the CDR3 is 15 residues. The V and J ends lost 1 base and 6 bases, in that order; junction bases with no gene match: 6.

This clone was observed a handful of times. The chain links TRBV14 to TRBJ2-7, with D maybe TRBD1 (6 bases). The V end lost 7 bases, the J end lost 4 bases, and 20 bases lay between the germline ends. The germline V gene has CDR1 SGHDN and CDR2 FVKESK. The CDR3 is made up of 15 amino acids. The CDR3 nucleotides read TGTGCCAGCAACCGACTGGGGGACACTGAATACGAGCAGTACTTC. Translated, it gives CASNRLGDTEYEQYF.

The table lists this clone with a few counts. CDR3: CASSPQGYGYTF. For the CDR3, the DNA is TGTGCCAGTAGTCCCCAGGGATACGGCTACACCTTC. The V and J genes are TRBV19 and TRBJ1-2, with D possibly TRBD1 on 5 matching bases. The length of the CDR3 is 12 residues. CDR1 is LNHDA and CDR2 is SQIVND in the germline V gene (reference sequence). The V and J ends lost 5 bases and 8 bases respectively, with 12 bases between them.

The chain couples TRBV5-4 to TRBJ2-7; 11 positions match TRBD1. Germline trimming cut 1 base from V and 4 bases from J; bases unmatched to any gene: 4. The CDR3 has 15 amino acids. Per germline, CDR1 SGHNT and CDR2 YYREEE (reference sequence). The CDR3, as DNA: TGTGCCAGCAGCTTGAGTGGGACAGGGGGATACGAGCAGTACTTC. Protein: CASSLSGTGGYEQYF.

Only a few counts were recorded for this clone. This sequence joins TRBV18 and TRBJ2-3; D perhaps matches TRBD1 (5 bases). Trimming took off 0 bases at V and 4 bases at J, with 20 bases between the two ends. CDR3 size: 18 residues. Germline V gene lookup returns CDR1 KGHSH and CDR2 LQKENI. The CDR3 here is CASSPPFSPPGLSDTQYF. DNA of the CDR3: TGTGCCAGCTCACCACCGTTCTCCCCCCCAGGGCTCTCAGATACGCAGTATTTT.

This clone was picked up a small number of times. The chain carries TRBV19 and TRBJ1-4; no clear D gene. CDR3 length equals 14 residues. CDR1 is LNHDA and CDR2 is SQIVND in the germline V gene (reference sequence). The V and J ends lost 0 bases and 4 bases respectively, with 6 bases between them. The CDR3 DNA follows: TGTGCCAGTAGTATAGAAACGGGTAATGAAAAACTGTTTTTT. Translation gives CASSIETGNEKLFF.

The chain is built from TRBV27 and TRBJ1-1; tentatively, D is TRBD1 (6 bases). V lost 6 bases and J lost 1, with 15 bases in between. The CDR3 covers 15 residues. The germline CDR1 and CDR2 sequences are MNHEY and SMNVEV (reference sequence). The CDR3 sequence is CASRLTRGSNTEAFF. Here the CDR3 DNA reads TGTGCCAGCAGACTAACGAGGGGGTCGAACACTGAAGCTTTCTTT.

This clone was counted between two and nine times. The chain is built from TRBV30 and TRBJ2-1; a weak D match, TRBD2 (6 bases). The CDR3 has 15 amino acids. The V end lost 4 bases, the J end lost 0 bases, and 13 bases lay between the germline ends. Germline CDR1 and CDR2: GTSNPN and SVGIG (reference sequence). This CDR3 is CAWNSLANSYNEQFF. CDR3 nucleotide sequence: TGTGCCTGGAATAGTCTAGCGAACTCCTACAATGAGCAGTTCTTC.

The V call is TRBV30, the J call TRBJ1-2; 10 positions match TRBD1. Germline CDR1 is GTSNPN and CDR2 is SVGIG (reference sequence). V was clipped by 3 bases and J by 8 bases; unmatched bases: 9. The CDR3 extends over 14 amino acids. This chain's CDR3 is CAWRMTGGAKGYTF. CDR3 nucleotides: TGTGCCTGGAGGATGACAGGGGGCGCGAAGGGCTACACCTTC.

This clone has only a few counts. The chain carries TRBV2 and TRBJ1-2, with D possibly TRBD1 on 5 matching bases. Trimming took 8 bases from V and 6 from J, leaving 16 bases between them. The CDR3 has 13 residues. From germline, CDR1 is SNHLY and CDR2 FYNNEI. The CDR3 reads CASQGRGMNGYTF. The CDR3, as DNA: TGTGCCAGCCAAGGACGGGGGATGAATGGCTACACCTTC.

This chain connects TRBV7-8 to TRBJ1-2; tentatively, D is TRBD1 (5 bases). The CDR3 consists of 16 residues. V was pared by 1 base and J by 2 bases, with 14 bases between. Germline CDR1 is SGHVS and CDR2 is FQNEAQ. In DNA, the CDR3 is TGTGCCAGCAGCTTAGTAGGCGGTGGGGGGAACTATGGCTACACCTTC. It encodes CASSLVGGGGNYGYTF.

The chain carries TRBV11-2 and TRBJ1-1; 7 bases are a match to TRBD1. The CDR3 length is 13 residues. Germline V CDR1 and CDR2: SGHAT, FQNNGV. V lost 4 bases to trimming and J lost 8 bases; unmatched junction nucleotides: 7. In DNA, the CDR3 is TGTGCCAGCAGCTCGACAGGGCGCACCGAAGCTTTCTTT. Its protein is CASSSTGRTEAFF.

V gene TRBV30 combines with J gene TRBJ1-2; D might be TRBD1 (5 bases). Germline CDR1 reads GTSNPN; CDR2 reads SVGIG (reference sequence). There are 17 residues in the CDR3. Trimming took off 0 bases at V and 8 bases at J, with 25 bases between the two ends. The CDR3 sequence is CAWSVSPGYPTVRGYTF. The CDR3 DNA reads TGTGCCTGGAGTGTATCCCCAGGGTATCCCACTGTAAGGGGCTACACCTTC.

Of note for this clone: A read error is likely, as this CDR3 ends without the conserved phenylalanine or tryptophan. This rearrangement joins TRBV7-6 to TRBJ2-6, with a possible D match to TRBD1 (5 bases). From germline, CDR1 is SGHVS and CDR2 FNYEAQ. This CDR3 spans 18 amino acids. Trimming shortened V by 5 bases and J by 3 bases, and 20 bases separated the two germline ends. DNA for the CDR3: TGTGCCAGCAGCCAAGCTTCTCTAGGGGATAGTGGGGCCAACGTCCTGACTCTC. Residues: CASSQASLGDSGANVLTL.

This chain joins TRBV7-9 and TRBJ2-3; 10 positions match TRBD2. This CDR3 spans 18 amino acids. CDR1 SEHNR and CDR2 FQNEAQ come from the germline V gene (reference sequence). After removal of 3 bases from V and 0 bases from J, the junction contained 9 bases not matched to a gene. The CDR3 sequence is CASSLGSGSGRSTDTQYF. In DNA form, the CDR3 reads TGTGCCAGCAGCTTGGGTTCGGGTAGCGGGAGGAGCACAGATACGCAGTATTTT.

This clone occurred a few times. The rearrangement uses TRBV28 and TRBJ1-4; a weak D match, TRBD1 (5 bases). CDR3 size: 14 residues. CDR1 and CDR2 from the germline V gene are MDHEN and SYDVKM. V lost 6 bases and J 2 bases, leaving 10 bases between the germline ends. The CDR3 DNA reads TGTGCCAGCAGCGCGACAGCCACTAATGAAAAACTGTTTTTT. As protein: CASSATATNEKLFF.

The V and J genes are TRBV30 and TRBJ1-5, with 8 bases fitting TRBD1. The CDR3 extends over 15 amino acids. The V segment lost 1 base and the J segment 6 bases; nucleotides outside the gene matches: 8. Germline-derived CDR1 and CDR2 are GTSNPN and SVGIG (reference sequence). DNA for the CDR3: TGTGCCTGGAGTGAACGGGCAGGGGGCGGTCAGCCCCAGCATTTT. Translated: CAWSERAGGGQPQHF.

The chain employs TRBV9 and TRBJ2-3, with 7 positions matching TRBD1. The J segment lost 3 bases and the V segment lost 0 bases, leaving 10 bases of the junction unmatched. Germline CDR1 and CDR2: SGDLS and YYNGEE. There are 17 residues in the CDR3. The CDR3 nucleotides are TGTGCCAGCAGCGTAGAAATGGCAGGGGGAGAAACAGATACGCAGTATTTT. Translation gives CASSVEMAGGETDTQYF.

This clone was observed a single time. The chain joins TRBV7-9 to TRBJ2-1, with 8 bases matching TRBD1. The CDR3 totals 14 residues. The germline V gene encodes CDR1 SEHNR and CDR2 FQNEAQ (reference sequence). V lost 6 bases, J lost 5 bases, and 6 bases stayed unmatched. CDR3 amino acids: CASSFGDRNNEQFF. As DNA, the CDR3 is TGTGCCAGCAGTTTCGGGGACAGGAACAATGAGCAGTTCTTC.

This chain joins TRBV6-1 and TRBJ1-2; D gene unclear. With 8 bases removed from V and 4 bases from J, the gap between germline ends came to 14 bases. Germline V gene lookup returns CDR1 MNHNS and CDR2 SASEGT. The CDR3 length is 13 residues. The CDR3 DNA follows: TGTGCCAGCGGAGAGAGGAAAGGCTATGGCTACACCTTC. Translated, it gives CASGERKGYGYTF.

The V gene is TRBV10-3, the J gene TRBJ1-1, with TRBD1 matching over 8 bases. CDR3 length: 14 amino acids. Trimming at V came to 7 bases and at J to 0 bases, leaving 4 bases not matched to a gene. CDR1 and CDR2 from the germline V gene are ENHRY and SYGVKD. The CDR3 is CAITAGQVNTEAFF. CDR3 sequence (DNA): TGTGCCATCACCGCGGGACAGGTGAACACTGAAGCTTTCTTT.

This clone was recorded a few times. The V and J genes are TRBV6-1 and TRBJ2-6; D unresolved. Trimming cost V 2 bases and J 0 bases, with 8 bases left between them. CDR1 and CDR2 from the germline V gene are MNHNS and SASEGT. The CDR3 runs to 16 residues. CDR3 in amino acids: CASSESVGSGANVLTF. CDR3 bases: TGTGCCAGCAGTGAAAGTGTCGGCTCTGGGGCCAACGTCCTGACTTTC.

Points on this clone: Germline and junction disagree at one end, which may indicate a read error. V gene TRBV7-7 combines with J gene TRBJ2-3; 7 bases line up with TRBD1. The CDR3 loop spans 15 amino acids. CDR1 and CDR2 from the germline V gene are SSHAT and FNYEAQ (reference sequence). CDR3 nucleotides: TGTGCTAGCAGCTTAGCTGGGACAGGCACAGATACGCAGTATTTT. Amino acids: CASSLAGTGTDTQYF.

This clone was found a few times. CDR3 coding DNA: TGTGCCACCAGCAGGAGTTCCTTATACGGCTACACCTTC. This codes for CATSRSSLYGYTF. The rearrangement joins TRBV15 to TRBJ1-2; no firm D call. The V and J ends lost 3 bases and 8 bases respectively, with 13 bases between them. The V gene's germline CDR1 is LNHNV and CDR2 YYDKDF (reference sequence). The CDR3 sequence is 13 residues long.